One and the same sample provided the 21 T cell receptor beta chains below, sequenced in a study of blood T cell repertoires in COVID-19. The method was immunoSEQ multiplex PCR; TCRdb's version includes in-frame clones alone and lacks a portion of them. The sample contains 150,000 to 200,000 clones, more than 80% of which appear only once. The sample was peripheral blood. The origin of the receptors is a human donor in a cohort sampled during active COVID-19.

The chain carries TRBV28 and TRBJ2-5; 7 bases align to TRBD2. Germline CDR1 and CDR2: MDHEN and SYDVKM. The V and J ends lost 5 bases and 5 bases, in that order; junction bases with no gene match: 17. This CDR3 region has 17 residues. CDR3 DNA sequence: TGTGCCAGCAGTGAAGGGAGGGAGGTTGCCTGGGGGGAGACCCAGTACTTC. It yields the protein CASSEGREVAWGETQYF.

The V and J genes are TRBV6-5 and TRBJ1-2; no firm D call. CDR1 and CDR2 from the germline V gene are MNHEY and SVGAGI. With 5 bases removed from V and 5 bases from J, the gap between germline ends came to 12 bases. The CDR3 spans 13 residues. The CDR3 reads CASSPRSRYGYTF. The CDR3 DNA is TGTGCCAGCAGTCCCCGGAGCCGATATGGCTACACCTTC.

This chain uses TRBV19 with TRBJ1-1, with D perhaps matching TRBD1 (6 bases). The CDR3 spans 16 residues. Trimming removed 7 bases at V and 5 bases at J, with 23 bases between. The germline CDR1 and CDR2 sequences are LNHDA and SQIVND (reference sequence). CDR3 DNA: TGTGCCAGTACTGTATACGACAGGAGAAGAGGAACTGAAGCTTTCTTT. The encoded protein is CASTVYDRRRGTEAFF.

This clone ranks as large. The chain employs TRBV7-2 and TRBJ1-5, with a possible D match to TRBD1 (5 bases). Trimming took 1 base from V and 3 from J, leaving 10 bases between them. The CDR3 is 15 residues long. From germline, CDR1 is SGHTA and CDR2 FQGNSA. The CDR3 DNA sequence: TGTGCCAGCAGCTTAGGCCGAGGACACAATCAGCCCCAGCATTTT. This codes for CASSLGRGHNQPQHF.

The CDR3 is CASTAGMGTDTQYF. CDR3 DNA: TGTGCCAGTACAGCGGGAATGGGGACAGATACGCAGTATTTT. The V and J genes are TRBV19 and TRBJ2-3; 7 nucleotides line up with TRBD2. The V and J ends lost 7 bases and 3 bases, in that order; junction bases with no gene match: 7. CDR3 length equals 14 residues. Per the germline V gene, CDR1 is LNHDA and CDR2 is SQIVND (reference sequence).

The chain combines TRBV6-2 or TRBV6-3 with TRBJ2-1, with D perhaps matching TRBD1 (5 bases). Between the trimmed V and J ends, which lost 5 bases and 9 bases, there was a span of 11 bases. Looked up from germline, CDR1 is MNHEY and CDR2 is SVGEGT. This CDR3 is built from 12 residues. For the CDR3, the DNA is TGTGCCAGCAGTACCCAGGGTTTTGAGCAGTTCTTC. Protein product: CASSTQGFEQFF.

The table lists this clone with a few counts. This chain uses TRBV7-2 with TRBJ1-5; 7 nucleotides agree with TRBD1. Germline CDR1 is SGHTA and CDR2 is FQGNSA. V lost 5 bases and J lost 6; bases outside the gene matches: 7. The CDR3 totals 14 residues. The chain's CDR3 is CASSVRQGTQPQHF. CDR3 bases: TGTGCCAGCAGCGTTAGACAGGGCACTCAGCCCCAGCATTTT.

The V gene is TRBV4-3, the J gene TRBJ2-3; 7 nucleotides line up with TRBD2. CDR1 is LGHNA, CDR2 YSLEER, per germline. This CDR3 is built from 15 residues. The J segment lost 3 bases and the V segment lost 0 bases, leaving 3 bases of the junction unmatched. CDR3 sequence reads: CASSQDGGGTDTQYF. The CDR3 nucleotides read TGCGCCAGCAGCCAAGATGGGGGGGGAACAGATACGCAGTATTTT.

CDR3 sequence reads: CASSRGTGETQYF. The CDR3 coding sequence is TGTGCCAGCAGCCGAGGGACAGGGGAGACCCAGTACTTC. This rearrangement joins TRBV7-8 to TRBJ2-5; 9 bases agree with TRBD1. J was trimmed by 5 bases and V by 5 bases; bases with no gene match: 3. Germline V CDR1 and CDR2: SGHVS, FQNEAQ. The CDR3 runs 13 residues.

The rearrangement uses TRBV6-6 and TRBJ1-1, with D perhaps TRBD1 (6 bases). The germline CDR1 and CDR2 sequences are MNHNY and SVGAGI (reference sequence). V was clipped by 5 bases and J by 1 base, with 8 bases between them. This CDR3 region has 13 residues. As DNA, the CDR3 is TGTGCCAGCAGTAGGGGGAGGAACACTGAAGCTTTCTTT. Translating it yields CASSRGRNTEAFF.

The rearrangement uses TRBV27 and TRBJ2-2, with TRBD1 identical over 8 bases. Losses at the gene ends were 8 bases for V and 1 base for J; bases not matched to a gene: 15. The CDR3 loop spans 18 amino acids. Germline assignment: CDR1 MNHEY and CDR2 SMNVEV (reference sequence). The DNA of the CDR3 is TGTGCCAGCGTAAGGACAGGGTTTACAATAAGGAACACCGGGGAGCTGTTTTTT. Encoded protein: CASVRTGFTIRNTGELFF.

V usage is TRBV9 and J usage is TRBJ1-3, with TRBD1 matching over 7 bases. Trimming at V came to 4 bases and at J to 0 bases, leaving 10 bases not matched to a gene. Germline values: CDR1 SGDLS, CDR2 YYNGEE. The CDR3 has 17 residues. The CDR3 region is CASSPRTGELSGNTIYF. CDR3 coding DNA: TGTGCCAGCAGCCCCCGGACAGGCGAACTCTCTGGAAACACCATATATTTT.

The chain is built from TRBV7-3 and TRBJ1-6; D is unclear. The V gene's germline CDR1 is SGHTA and CDR2 FQGTGA. This CDR3 region has 9 residues. V was shortened by 5 bases and J by 13 bases, with 3 bases between the two germline ends. The CDR3 DNA follows: TGTGCCAGCAGCCGGCCCCTCCACTTT. Protein: CASSRPLHF.

The chain carries TRBV29-1 and TRBJ1-3, with 9 positions matching TRBD1. There are 12 residues in the CDR3. The J segment lost 4 bases and the V segment lost 7 bases, leaving 2 bases of the junction unmatched. Germline CDR1 is SQVTM and CDR2 is ANQGSEA. This chain's CDR3 is CSATGGGNTIYF. In nucleotides, the CDR3 is TGCAGCGCGACAGGGGGAGGAAACACCATATATTTT.

The V gene is TRBV19, the J gene TRBJ1-2, with 7 bases fitting TRBD1. Germline CDR1 and CDR2: LNHDA and SQIVND (reference sequence). The CDR3 sequence is 14 residues long. Losses at the gene ends were 7 bases for V and 4 bases for J; bases not matched to a gene: 9. The CDR3 here is CASTPRGGGYGYTF. In nucleotides, the CDR3 is TGTGCCAGTACCCCCCGAGGGGGCGGCTATGGCTACACCTTC.

This clone was recorded once. The chain combines TRBV6-6 with TRBJ2-5; TRBD2 might be the D (5 bases). Germline CDR1 reads MNHNY; CDR2 reads SVGAGI (reference sequence). V lost 0 bases and J lost 5, with 10 bases in between. The CDR3 totals 14 residues. For the CDR3, the DNA is TGTGCCAGCAGTTACTCGAGGGTTGGGGAGACCCAGTACTTC. It translates to CASSYSRVGETQYF.

A few counts support this clone. This chain joins TRBV5-6 and TRBJ2-5, with 8 positions matching TRBD2. CDR1 SGHDT and CDR2 YYEEEE come from the germline V gene. V shed 4 bases, J shed 5 bases, and the junction held 22 bases outside the gene matches. CDR3 size: 19 residues. The CDR3 sequence is CASSQGRALGLEVWETQYF. The CDR3 DNA reads as TGTGCCAGCAGCCAAGGTCGGGCTTTGGGACTAGAGGTTTGGGAGACCCAGTACTTC.

This clone was recorded only once. The chain joins TRBV19 to TRBJ1-2; a weak D match, TRBD1 (5 bases). Germline CDR1 and CDR2: LNHDA and SQIVND (reference sequence). The V and J ends lost 11 bases and 4 bases respectively, with 17 bases between them. This CDR3 comprises 13 residues. This CDR3 is CAAYPGGSYGYTF. The CDR3 nucleotides read TGTGCCGCATACCCCGGGGGGAGCTATGGCTACACCTTC.

V and J are TRBV7-3 and TRBJ2-1; TRBD1 is a possible D gene (6 bases). Between the trimmed V and J ends, which lost 4 bases and 9 bases, there was a span of 10 bases. Germline V gives CDR1 SGHTA, CDR2 FQGTGA. This CDR3 region has 12 residues. Written as DNA, the CDR3 is TGTGCCAGCAGCTACAGGGAGTCTGAGCAGTTCTTC. It specifies CASSYRESEQFF.

The chain combines TRBV7-3 with TRBJ2-1; 12 bases are shared with TRBD2. CDR1 is SGHTA, CDR2 FQGTGA, per germline. The CDR3 extends over 19 amino acids. J lost 0 bases, V lost 5 bases, and 11 bases had no gene match. CDR3 in amino acids: CASSPGLAGGASSYNEQFF. The CDR3 region has the DNA TGTGCCAGCAGCCCCGGCCTAGCGGGAGGGGCAAGCTCCTACAATGAGCAGTTCTTC. Complete variable domain (other parts from reference TRBV7-3 and TRBJ2-1): GAGVSQTPSNKVTEKGKYVELRCDPISGHTALYWYRQSLGQGPEFLIYFQGTGAADDSGLPNDRFFAVRPEGSVSTLKIQRTERGDSAVYLCASSPGLAGGASSYNEQFFGPGTRLTVL.

The chain links TRBV30 to TRBJ2-1; D perhaps matches TRBD1 (5 bases). This CDR3 has 14 residues. Trimming took 0 bases from V and 4 from J, leaving 10 bases between them. Germline-derived CDR1 and CDR2 are GTSNPN and SVGIG (reference sequence). Here the CDR3 reads CAWSVEQAYNEQFF. The CDR3 DNA follows: TGTGCCTGGAGTGTAGAACAGGCTTACAATGAGCAGTTCTTC.